This passage covers 17 T cell receptor beta chains from one sample sequenced in a study of shared clonotypes between healthy human individuals. Libraries were prepared by immunoSEQ multiplex PCR; TCRdb keeps only in-frame clonotypes and omits some of them. The repertoire holds millions of clones, with about 95% as singletons. The naive CD8 fraction comprised CD45RO-negative cells positively selected for CCR7 and excluded terminally differentiated effector memory CD45RA+ cells. Input material: naive CD8+ T cells sorted from blood. Source of these receptors: a man aged 18 to 30 in good health.

V gene TRBV19 combines with J gene TRBJ1-5; 7 nucleotides align to TRBD1. The CDR3 runs 17 residues. CDR1 is LNHDA, CDR2 SQIVND, per germline (reference sequence). After removal of 4 bases from V and 5 bases from J, the junction contained 14 bases not matched to a gene. In DNA, the CDR3 is TGTGCCAGTAGTACCCCGACAGGGACCCCCCGGGATCAGCCCCAGCATTTT. Translation: CASSTPTGTPRDQPQHF.

The V gene is TRBV27, the J gene TRBJ1-1; D is possibly TRBD1 (6 bases). The CDR3 has 14 residues. Germline assignment: CDR1 MNHEY and CDR2 SMNVEV (reference sequence). The germline V and J ends were trimmed by 10 bases and 0 bases, with 15 bases remaining between them. The CDR3 spells CATIPQGLNTEAFF. DNA for the CDR3: TGTGCCACCATCCCACAGGGCCTGAACACTGAAGCTTTCTTT.

This chain uses TRBV18 with TRBJ2-1; D is unclear. Germline loops: CDR1 KGHSH, CDR2 LQKENI. CDR3 length equals 13 residues. Deletions cut 4 bases from V and 7 bases from J, with 11 bases between. CDR3 sequence: CASSLGNTNEQFF. CDR3 nucleotides: TGTGCCAGCTCACTCGGTAATACTAATGAGCAGTTCTTC.

Comment on this clone: At the DNA level, this CDR3 is encoded by other sequences in the same sample as well. The V gene is TRBV9, the J gene TRBJ2-7; tentatively, D is TRBD2 (6 bases). Trimming shortened V by 4 bases and J by 1 base, and 9 bases separated the two germline ends. In germline, CDR1 is SGDLS, CDR2 YYNGEE. The CDR3 runs to 13 residues. The CDR3, as DNA: TGTGCCAGCAGCCCGGGAGTTTCCTACGAGCAGTACTTC. The encoded protein is CASSPGVSYEQYF. The complete variable domain, with remaining parts taken from reference TRBV9 and TRBJ2-7, reads DSGVTQTPKHLITATGQRVTLRCSPRSGDLSVYWYQQSLDQGLQFLIQYYNGEERAKGNILERFSAQQFPDLHSELNLSSLELGDSALYFCASSPGVSYEQYFGPGTRLTVT.

V is TRBV6-1 and J is TRBJ2-7; 11 nucleotides match TRBD2. Germline V lookup: CDR1 MNHNS, CDR2 SASEGT. There are 15 residues in the CDR3. V was pared by 6 bases and J by 0 bases, with 4 bases of the junction left unmatched. For the CDR3, the DNA is TGTGCCAGCAGGGAGACTAGCGGGGTCTCCTACGAGCAGTACTTC. Encoded protein: CASRETSGVSYEQYF.

The chain has TRBV13 and TRBJ2-1; TRBD1 agrees at 9 bases. This CDR3 has 15 amino acids. Germline V lookup: CDR1 PRHDT, CDR2 FYEKMQ (reference sequence). V trimming: 3 bases; J trimming: 6 bases; junction bases outside the gene matches: 6. The CDR3 sequence is CASSLGQGGTNEQFF. For the CDR3, the DNA is TGTGCCAGCAGCTTGGGACAGGGAGGAACCAATGAGCAGTTCTTC.

The gene calls are TRBV5-6 and TRBJ1-2; D is possibly TRBD1 (5 bases). This CDR3 is 12 amino acids long. The germline V gene has CDR1 SGHDT and CDR2 YYEEEE. V shed 3 bases and J shed 8 bases, with 11 bases lying between them. The CDR3 DNA is TGTGCCAGCAGCTCGGGACTCGTCGGCTACACCTTC. This codes for CASSSGLVGYTF.

The CDR3 DNA reads as TGCGCCAGCAGCCCACGTGCTTACTCGTCCTACGAGCAGTACTTC. It codes for CASSPRAYSSYEQYF. This chain joins TRBV4-1 and TRBJ2-7; D uncertain. The germline V and J ends were trimmed by 4 bases and 1 base, with 14 bases remaining between them. Germline loops: CDR1 MGHRA, CDR2 YSYEKL. This CDR3 spans 15 amino acids.

The rearrangement uses TRBV7-2 and TRBJ2-5; TRBD2 agrees at 10 bases. CDR1 and CDR2 from the germline V gene are SGHTA and FQGNSA. This CDR3 comprises 16 residues. V shed 5 bases, J shed 4 bases, and the junction held 10 bases outside the gene matches. The CDR3 reads CASSPWSGGATETQYF. The DNA for the CDR3 is TGTGCCAGCAGCCCCTGGAGCGGGGGGGCCACAGAGACCCAGTACTTC.

The J gene is TRBJ2-7, the V gene TRBV4-1, with TRBD2 identical over 7 bases. CDR1 is MGHRA and CDR2 is YSYEKL in the germline V gene. J lost 4 bases, V lost 0 bases, and 12 bases had no gene match. The length of the CDR3 is 17 residues. The CDR3 is CASSQEWAAGSIYEQYF. The DNA for the CDR3 is TGCGCCAGCAGCCAAGAGTGGGCAGCGGGGTCAATTTACGAGCAGTACTTC.

This rearrangement joins TRBV7-6 to TRBJ2-7; 9 bases agree with TRBD2. The CDR3 consists of 17 residues. Unmatched junction bases numbered 13, after V lost 5 bases and J lost 2 bases. Per the germline V gene, CDR1 is SGHVS and CDR2 is FNYEAQ. This CDR3 is CASSARLADDRAYEQYF. The CDR3 DNA is TGTGCCAGCAGCGCCCGACTAGCGGACGATCGGGCCTACGAGCAGTACTTC.

CDR3 sequence reads: CASRTVSNEKLFF. In DNA, the CDR3 is TGTGCCAGCAGAACAGTCTCTAATGAAAAACTGTTTTTT. The rearrangement uses TRBV2 and TRBJ1-4; D call uncertain. V lost 6 bases and J lost 3, with 8 bases in between. The CDR3 has 13 amino acids. Germline-derived CDR1 and CDR2 are SNHLY and FYNNEI.

The rearrangement uses TRBV7-9 and TRBJ2-3, with TRBD1 matching 9 bases. This CDR3 has 16 residues. Trimming took 5 bases from V and 4 from J; bases not matched to a gene: 10. Per the germline V gene, CDR1 is SEHNR and CDR2 is FQNEAQ (reference sequence). This CDR3 is CASSPARDRGADTQYF. The CDR3 coding sequence is TGTGCCAGCAGCCCGGCGCGAGACAGGGGGGCAGATACGCAGTATTTT. Drawing the rest from reference TRBV7-9 and TRBJ2-3, the complete variable domain is DTGVSQNPRHKITKRGQNVTFRCDPISEHNRLYWYRQTLGQGPEFLTYFQNEAQLEKSRLLSDRFSAERPKGSFSTLEIQRTEQGDSAMYLCASSPARDRGADTQYFGPGTRLTVL.

This chain links TRBV5-6 with TRBJ2-4; D uncertain. V was shortened by 2 bases and J by 14 bases, with 14 bases between the two germline ends. The CDR3 sequence is 12 residues long. Germline V gene lookup returns CDR1 SGHDT and CDR2 YYEEEE. CDR3 DNA sequence: TGTGCCAGCAGCTTTGGGAATCCGGACGAGTACTTC. Protein: CASSFGNPDEYF.

The chain carries TRBV29-1 and TRBJ2-7; weak D call: TRBD2 (5 bases). The CDR3 is 11 amino acids. Trimming left V 7 bases short and J 3 bases short, with 10 bases between. CDR1 SQVTM and CDR2 ANQGSEA come from the germline V gene. The CDR3 protein is CSGRRGYEQYF. The CDR3 DNA follows: TGCAGCGGGCGTCGGGGCTACGAGCAGTACTTC.

The CDR3, as DNA: TGTGCCAGCAGCCCCTCTCCTGGTGGCTACACCTTC. Residues: CASSPSPGGYTF. This chain connects TRBV7-8 to TRBJ1-2; no clear D gene. V shed 5 bases and J shed 7 bases, with 11 bases lying between them. The CDR3 consists of 12 residues. Germline lookup yields CDR1 SGHVS and CDR2 FQNEAQ.

This clone was counted a single time. The rearrangement uses TRBV5-4 and TRBJ1-4; 7 positions match TRBD1. The CDR3 is 16 residues long. The V and J ends lost 4 bases and 5 bases, in that order; junction bases with no gene match: 11. CDR1 is SGHNT and CDR2 is YYREEE in the germline V gene (reference sequence). The CDR3 here is CASSVYGAGGNEKLFF. The CDR3 DNA is TGTGCCAGCAGCGTGTACGGCGCAGGGGGGAATGAAAAACTGTTTTTT.